Listed below are T cell receptor beta chains from one sample, sequenced in a study of cytomegalovirus exposure and HLA in healthy donors. Only in-frame clones appear in the TCRdb table, and some are missing; sequencing was by immunoSEQ multiplex PCR. The sample consists of some 150,000 clones, 70% to 85% of them appearing once. The sample taken for sequencing was PBMCs. Source of these receptors: a young man in good health and CMV-seronegative. CDR3s include the opening cysteine and the closing phenylalanine or tryptophan. D genes are given only for firm matches. Part of the rows lack a size; the others show once, few, many or a class for expanded clones.

v_gene: TRBV7-9; d_gene: TRBD1; abundance: .; j_gene: TRBJ1-1; CDR3nt: TGTGCCAGCAGCCCATGGACAGGGGGCAACACTGAAGCTTTCTTT; CDR3aa: CASSPWTGGNTEAFF
v_gene: TRBV27; d_gene: TRBD1; abundance: .; j_gene: TRBJ2-1; CDR3nt: TGTGCCAGCAGTATGACAGGGGGGAGCTCCTACAATGAGCAGTTCTTC; CDR3aa: CASSMTGGSSYNEQFF
v_gene: TRBV7-2; d_gene: .; abundance: .; j_gene: TRBJ2-7; CDR3nt: TGTGCCAGCGGAGCCGAGCAGTACTTC; CDR3aa: CASGAEQYF
v_gene: TRBV7-2; d_gene: TRBD1; abundance: .; j_gene: TRBJ1-6; CDR3nt: TGTGCCAGCAGCTTTACAGGGGGAAATTCACCCCTCCACTTT; CDR3aa: CASSFTGGNSPLHF
v_gene: TRBV5-1; d_gene: TRBD1; abundance: .; j_gene: TRBJ2-5; CDR3nt: TGCGCCAGTTCTACAGGGGAAGAGACCCAGTACTTC; CDR3aa: CASSTGEETQYF
v_gene: TRBV6-5; d_gene: TRBD2; abundance: .; j_gene: TRBJ2-2; CDR3nt: TGTGCCAGCAGTTCAGCTAGCGGTCCGACCGGGGAGCTGTTTTTT; CDR3aa: CASSSASGPTGELFF
v_gene: TRBV29-1; d_gene: .; abundance: .; j_gene: TRBJ2-7; CDR3nt: TGCAGCGTTGAGGTTGAGGAGAGTGCTTCCTACGAGCAGTACTTT; CDR3aa: CSVEVEESASYEQYF
v_gene: TRBV7-2; d_gene: TRBD2; abundance: .; j_gene: TRBJ2-1; CDR3nt: TGTGCCGTCCATCAGAATCCGGGACTAGCGGCATTCTCCTACAATGAGCAGTTCTTC; CDR3aa: CAVHQNPGLAAFSYNEQFF
v_gene: TRBV30; d_gene: TRBD1; abundance: .; j_gene: TRBJ2-5; CDR3nt: TGTGCCTGGAGTGTAACCGGGACAGTTTACTTC; CDR3aa: CAWSVTGTVYF
v_gene: TRBV4-2; d_gene: .; abundance: few; j_gene: TRBJ2-3; CDR3nt: TGTGCCAGCAGCCAAGATAGTGTTTCGAGCACAGATACGCAGTATTTT; CDR3aa: CASSQDSVSSTDTQYF
v_gene: TRBV19; d_gene: .; abundance: .; j_gene: TRBJ2-7; CDR3nt: TGTGCCAGTAGTGGTGCAGGGTCGGACGAGCAGTACTTC; CDR3aa: CASSGAGSDEQYF
v_gene: TRBV4-3; d_gene: .; abundance: .; j_gene: TRBJ2-1; CDR3nt: TGCGCCAGCAGCACCCAGGTAACAGGTAATGAGCAGTTCTTC; CDR3aa: CASSTQVTGNEQFF
v_gene: TRBV5-1; d_gene: .; abundance: .; j_gene: TRBJ2-2; CDR3nt: TGCGCCAGCAGCTTCCCCGCAGGCCCCGGGGAGCTGTTTTTT; CDR3aa: CASSFPAGPGELFF
v_gene: TRBV2; d_gene: .; abundance: .; j_gene: TRBJ2-5; CDR3nt: TGTGCCAGCAGTGAAGCGGCTCGGGGTGAGACCCAGTACTTC; CDR3aa: CASSEAARGETQYF
v_gene: TRBV4-3; d_gene: .; abundance: once; j_gene: TRBJ2-3; CDR3nt: TGCGCCAGCAGCCAAGTGATCGGAGGGGTTGGGGATACGCAGTATTTT; CDR3aa: CASSQVIGGVGDTQYF
v_gene: TRBV7-2; d_gene: TRBD1; abundance: .; j_gene: TRBJ1-2; CDR3nt: TGTGCCAGCAGCTTGTACCAGGGGGACTATGGCTACACCTTC; CDR3aa: CASSLYQGDYGYTF
v_gene: TRBV5-1; d_gene: TRBD1; abundance: once; j_gene: TRBJ1-1; CDR3nt: TGCGCCAGCAGCCGCCCCGGGACAGGGGCACTTAACACTGAAGCTTTCTTT; CDR3aa: CASSRPGTGALNTEAFF